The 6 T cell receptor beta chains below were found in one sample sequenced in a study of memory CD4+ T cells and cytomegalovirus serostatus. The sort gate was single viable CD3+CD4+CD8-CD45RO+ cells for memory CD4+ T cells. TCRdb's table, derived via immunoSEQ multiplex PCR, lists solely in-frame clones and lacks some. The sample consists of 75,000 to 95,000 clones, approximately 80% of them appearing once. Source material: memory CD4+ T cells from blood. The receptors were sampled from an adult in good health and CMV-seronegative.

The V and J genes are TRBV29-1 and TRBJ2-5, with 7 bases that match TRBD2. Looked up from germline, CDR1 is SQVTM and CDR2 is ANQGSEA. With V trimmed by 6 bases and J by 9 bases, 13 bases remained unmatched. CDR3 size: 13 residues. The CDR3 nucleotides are TGCAGCGTGGGGGACTACCGGCTTATGGCCCAGTACTTC. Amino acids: CSVGDYRLMAQYF.

CDR3 region: CASSRDSSGNTIYF. For the CDR3, the DNA is TGTGCCAGCAGCCGGGACAGCTCTGGAAACACCATATATTTT. The chain uses TRBV7-2 and TRBJ1-3; TRBD1 agrees at 7 bases. There are 14 residues in the CDR3. Looked up from germline, CDR1 is SGHTA and CDR2 is FQGNSA. After removal of 5 bases from V and 0 bases from J, the junction contained 1 base not matched to a gene.

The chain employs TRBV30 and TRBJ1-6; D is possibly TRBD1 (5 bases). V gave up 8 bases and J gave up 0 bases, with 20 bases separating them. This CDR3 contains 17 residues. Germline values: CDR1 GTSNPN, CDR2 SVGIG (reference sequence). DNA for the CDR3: TGTGCCAGCTCGGGACTTTTGATAAGCTCCTATAATTCACCCCTCCACTTT. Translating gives CASSGLLISSYNSPLHF.

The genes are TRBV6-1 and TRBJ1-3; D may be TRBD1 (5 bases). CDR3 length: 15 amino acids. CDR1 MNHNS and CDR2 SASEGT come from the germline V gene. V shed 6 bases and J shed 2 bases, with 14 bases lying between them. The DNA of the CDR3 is TGTGCCAGCAGCCTCAGAGAAGGGGCTGGAAACACCATATATTTT. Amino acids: CASSLREGAGNTIYF.

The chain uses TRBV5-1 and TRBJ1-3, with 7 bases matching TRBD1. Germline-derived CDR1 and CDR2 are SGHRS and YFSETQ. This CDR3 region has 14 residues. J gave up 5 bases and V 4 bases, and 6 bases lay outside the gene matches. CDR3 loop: CASSEGQLRNTIYF. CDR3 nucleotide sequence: TGCGCCAGCAGCGAGGGACAGCTTAGAAACACCATATATTTT.

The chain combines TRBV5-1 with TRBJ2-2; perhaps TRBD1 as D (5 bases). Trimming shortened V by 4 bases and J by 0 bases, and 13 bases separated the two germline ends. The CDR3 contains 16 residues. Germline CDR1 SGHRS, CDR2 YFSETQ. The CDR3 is CASSPDTAANTGELFF. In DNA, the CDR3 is TGCGCCAGCAGCCCGGACACCGCCGCGAACACCGGGGAGCTGTTTTTT.